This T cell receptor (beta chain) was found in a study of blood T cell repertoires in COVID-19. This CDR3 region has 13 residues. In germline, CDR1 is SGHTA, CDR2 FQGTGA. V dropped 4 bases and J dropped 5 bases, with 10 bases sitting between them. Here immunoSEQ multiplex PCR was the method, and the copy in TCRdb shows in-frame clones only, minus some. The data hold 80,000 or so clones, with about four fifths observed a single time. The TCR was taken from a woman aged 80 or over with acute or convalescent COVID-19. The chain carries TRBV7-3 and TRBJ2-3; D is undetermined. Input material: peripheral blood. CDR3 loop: CASSSPAIDTQYF. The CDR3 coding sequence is TGTGCCAGCAGCTCCCCAGCGATAGATACGCAGTATTTT.